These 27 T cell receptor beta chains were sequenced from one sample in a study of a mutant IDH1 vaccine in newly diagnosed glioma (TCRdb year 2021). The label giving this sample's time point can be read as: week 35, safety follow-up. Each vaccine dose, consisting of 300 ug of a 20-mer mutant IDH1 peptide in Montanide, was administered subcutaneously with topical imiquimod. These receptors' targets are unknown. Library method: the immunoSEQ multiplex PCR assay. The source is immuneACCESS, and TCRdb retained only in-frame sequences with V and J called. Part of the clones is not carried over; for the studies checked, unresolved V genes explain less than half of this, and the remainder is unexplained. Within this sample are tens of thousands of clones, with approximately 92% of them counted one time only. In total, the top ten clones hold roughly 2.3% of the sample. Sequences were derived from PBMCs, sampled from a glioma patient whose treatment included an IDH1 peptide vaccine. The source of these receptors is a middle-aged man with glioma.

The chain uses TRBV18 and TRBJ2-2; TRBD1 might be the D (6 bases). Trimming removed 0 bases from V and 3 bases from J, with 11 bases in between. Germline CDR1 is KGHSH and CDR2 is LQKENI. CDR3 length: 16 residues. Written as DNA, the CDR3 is TGTGCCAGCTCACCACCGTCAACAGGGCACACCGGGGAGCTGTTTTTT. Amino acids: CASSPPSTGHTGELFF.

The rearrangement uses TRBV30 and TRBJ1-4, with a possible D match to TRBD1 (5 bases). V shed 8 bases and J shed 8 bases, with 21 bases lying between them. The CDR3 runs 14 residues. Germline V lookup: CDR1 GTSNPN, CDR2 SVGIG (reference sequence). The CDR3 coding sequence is TGTGCCACGAGCCCGGGGTGGGGGGGGGAAAAACTGTTTTTT. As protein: CATSPGWGGEKLFF.

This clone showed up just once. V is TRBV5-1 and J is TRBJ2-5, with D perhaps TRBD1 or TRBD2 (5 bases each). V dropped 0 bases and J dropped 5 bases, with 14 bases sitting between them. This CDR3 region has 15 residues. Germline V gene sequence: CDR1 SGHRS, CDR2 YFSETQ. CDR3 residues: CASSLGSGLGETQYF. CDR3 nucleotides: TGCGCCAGCAGCTTGGGCTCGGGGCTCGGGGAGACCCAGTACTTC.

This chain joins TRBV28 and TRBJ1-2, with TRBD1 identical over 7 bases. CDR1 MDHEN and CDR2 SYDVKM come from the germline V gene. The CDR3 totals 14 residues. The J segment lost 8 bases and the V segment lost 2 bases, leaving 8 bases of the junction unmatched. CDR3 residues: CASSLTRQGGGYTF. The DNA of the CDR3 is TGTGCCAGCAGTTTAACCCGACAGGGTGGGGGCTACACCTTC.

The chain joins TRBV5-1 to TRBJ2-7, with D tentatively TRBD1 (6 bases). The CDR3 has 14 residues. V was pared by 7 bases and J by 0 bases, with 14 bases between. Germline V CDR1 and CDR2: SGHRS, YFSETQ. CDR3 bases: TGCGCCAGCCATCCAACAGGGAGCTCCTACGAGCAGTACTTC. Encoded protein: CASHPTGSSYEQYF.

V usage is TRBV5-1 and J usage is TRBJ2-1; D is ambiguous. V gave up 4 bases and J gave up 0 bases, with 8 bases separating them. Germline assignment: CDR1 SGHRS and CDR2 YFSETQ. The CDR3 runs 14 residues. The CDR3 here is CASSHQSSYNEQFF. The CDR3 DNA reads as TGCGCCAGCAGCCACCAAAGCTCCTACAATGAGCAGTTCTTC.

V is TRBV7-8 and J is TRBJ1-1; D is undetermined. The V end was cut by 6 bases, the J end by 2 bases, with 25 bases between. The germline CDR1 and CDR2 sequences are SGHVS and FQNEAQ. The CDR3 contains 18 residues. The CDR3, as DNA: TGTGCCAGCAGTTGGAAGAGGTCCTTGGCCCTCCTTAACACTGAAGCTTTCTTT. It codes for CASSWKRSLALLNTEAFF.

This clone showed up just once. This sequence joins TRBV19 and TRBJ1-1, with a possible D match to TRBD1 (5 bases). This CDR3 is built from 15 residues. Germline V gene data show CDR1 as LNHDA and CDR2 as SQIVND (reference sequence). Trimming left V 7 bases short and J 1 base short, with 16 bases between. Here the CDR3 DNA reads TGTGCCAGTACTCCAAATCGGGGGTGGAACACTGAAGCTTTCTTT. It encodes CASTPNRGWNTEAFF.

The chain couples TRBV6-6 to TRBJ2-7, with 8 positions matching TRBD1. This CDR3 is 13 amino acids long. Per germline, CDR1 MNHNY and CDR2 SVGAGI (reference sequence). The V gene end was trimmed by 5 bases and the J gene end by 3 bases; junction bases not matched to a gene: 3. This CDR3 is CASSIGQGYEQYF. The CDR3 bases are TGTGCCAGCAGTATTGGACAGGGCTACGAGCAGTACTTC.

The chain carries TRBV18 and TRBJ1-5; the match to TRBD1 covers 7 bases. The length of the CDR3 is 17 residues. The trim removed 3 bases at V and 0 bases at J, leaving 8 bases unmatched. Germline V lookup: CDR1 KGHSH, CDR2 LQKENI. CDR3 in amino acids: CASSPGTADYSNQPQHF. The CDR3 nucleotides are TGTGCCAGCTCACCGGGGACAGCCGATTATAGCAATCAGCCCCAGCATTTT.

CDR3 sequence reads: CASSRLAGGATEAFF. The CDR3 nucleotides are TGCGCCAGCAGCCGATTAGCTGGAGGTGCCACTGAAGCTTTCTTT. The V and J genes are TRBV4-3 and TRBJ1-1; unclear D gene. CDR3 length equals 15 residues. Trimming cost V 4 bases and J 4 bases, with 16 bases left between them. Germline loops: CDR1 LGHNA, CDR2 YSLEER.

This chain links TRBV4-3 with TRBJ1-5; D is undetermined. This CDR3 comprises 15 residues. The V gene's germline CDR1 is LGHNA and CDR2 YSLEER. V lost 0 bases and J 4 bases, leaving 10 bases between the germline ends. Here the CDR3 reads CASSQDVEGNQPQHF. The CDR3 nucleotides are TGCGCCAGCAGCCAAGATGTCGAGGGAAATCAGCCCCAGCATTTT.

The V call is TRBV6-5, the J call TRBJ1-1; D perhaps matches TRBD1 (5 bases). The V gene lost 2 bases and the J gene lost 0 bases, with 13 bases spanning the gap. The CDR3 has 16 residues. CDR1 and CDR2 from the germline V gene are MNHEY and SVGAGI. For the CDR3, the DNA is TGTGCCAGCAGTTACGGGGCAGACAAAGTGAACACTGAAGCTTTCTTT. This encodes CASSYGADKVNTEAFF.

The CDR3: CSVGLAVDTQYF. The CDR3 DNA follows: TGCAGCGTTGGACTAGCGGTCGATACGCAGTATTTT. The gene calls are TRBV29-1 and TRBJ2-3; 9 bases agree with TRBD2. The CDR3 consists of 12 residues. From germline, CDR1 is SQVTM and CDR2 ANQGSEA. V lost 4 bases and J lost 6; bases outside the gene matches: 2.

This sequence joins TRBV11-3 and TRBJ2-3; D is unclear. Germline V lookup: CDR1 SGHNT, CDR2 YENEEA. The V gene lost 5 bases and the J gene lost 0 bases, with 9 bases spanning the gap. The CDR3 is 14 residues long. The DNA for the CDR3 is TGTGCCAGCAGCGGACCGCCTAGCACAGATACGCAGTATTTT. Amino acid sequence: CASSGPPSTDTQYF.

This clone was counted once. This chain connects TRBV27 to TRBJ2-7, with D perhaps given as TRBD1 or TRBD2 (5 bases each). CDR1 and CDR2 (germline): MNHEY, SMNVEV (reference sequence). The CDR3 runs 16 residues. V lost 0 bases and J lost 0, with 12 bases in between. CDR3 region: CASSLSLGTVSYEQYF. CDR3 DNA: TGTGCCAGCAGTTTATCGTTGGGGACGGTCTCCTACGAGCAGTACTTC.

The CDR3 DNA sequence: TGTGCCAGCAGCCAATCGAGTGATAATGAGCAGTTCTTC. Residues: CASSQSSDNEQFF. This sequence joins TRBV16 and TRBJ2-1; D call uncertain. The CDR3 is made up of 13 amino acids. Germline CDR1 and CDR2: KGHSY and FQNENV. Deletions cut 0 bases from V and 7 bases from J, with 7 bases between.

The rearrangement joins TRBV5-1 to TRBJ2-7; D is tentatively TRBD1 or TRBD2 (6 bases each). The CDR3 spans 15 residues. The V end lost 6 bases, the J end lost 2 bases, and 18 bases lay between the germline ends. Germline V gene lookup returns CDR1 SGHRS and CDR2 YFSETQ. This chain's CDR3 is CASTLGGRMTYEQYF. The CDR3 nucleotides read TGCGCCAGCACCCTTGGGGGGCGCATGACCTACGAGCAGTACTTC.

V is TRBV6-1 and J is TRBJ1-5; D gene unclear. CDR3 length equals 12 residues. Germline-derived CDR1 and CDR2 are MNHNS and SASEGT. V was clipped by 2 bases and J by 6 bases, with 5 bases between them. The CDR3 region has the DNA TGTGCCAGCAGTGAAATGGTTCAGCCCCAGCATTTT. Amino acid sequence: CASSEMVQPQHF.

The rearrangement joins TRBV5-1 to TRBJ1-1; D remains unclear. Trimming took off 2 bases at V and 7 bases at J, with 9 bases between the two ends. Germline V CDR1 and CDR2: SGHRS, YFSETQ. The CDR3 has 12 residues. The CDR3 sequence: CASSFGPNEAFF. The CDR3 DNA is TGCGCCAGCAGCTTCGGACCTAATGAAGCTTTCTTT.

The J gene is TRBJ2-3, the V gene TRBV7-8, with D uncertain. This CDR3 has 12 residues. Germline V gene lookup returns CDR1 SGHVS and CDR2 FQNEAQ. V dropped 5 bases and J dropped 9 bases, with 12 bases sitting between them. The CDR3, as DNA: TGTGCCAGCAGCCTTAACAGCGTGACGCAGTATTTT. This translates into CASSLNSVTQYF.

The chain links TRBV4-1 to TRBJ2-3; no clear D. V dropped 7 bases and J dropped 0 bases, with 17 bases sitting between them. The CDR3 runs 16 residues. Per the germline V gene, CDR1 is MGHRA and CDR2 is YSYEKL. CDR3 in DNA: TGCGCCAGCACCGAGCACGGGTTATCTAGCACAGATACGCAGTATTTT. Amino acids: CASTEHGLSSTDTQYF.

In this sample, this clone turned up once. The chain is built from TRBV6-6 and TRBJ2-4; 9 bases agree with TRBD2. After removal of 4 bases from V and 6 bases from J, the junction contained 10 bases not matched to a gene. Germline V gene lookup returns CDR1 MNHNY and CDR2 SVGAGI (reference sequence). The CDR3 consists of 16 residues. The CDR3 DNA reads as TGTGCCAGCAGTTCCCCCTTAGCGGGGGAGGGAAACATTCAGTACTTC. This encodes CASSSPLAGEGNIQYF.

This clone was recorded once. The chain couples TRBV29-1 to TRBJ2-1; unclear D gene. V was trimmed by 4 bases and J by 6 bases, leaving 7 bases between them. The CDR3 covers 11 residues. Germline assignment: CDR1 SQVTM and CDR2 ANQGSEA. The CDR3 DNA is TGCAGCGTTGTCCCAAGCAATGAGCAGTTCTTC. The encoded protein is CSVVPSNEQFF.

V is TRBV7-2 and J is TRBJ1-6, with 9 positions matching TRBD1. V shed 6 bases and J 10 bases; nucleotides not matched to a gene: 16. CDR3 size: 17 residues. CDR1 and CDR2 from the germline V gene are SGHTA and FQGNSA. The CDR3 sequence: CASSSQGARSLPSPLHF. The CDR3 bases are TGTGCCAGCAGTTCACAGGGGGCGCGGAGTCTCCCCTCACCCCTCCACTTT.

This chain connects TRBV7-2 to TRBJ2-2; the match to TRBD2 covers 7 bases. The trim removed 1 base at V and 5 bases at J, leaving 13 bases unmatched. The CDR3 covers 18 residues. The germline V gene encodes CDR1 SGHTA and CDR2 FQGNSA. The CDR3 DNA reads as TGTGCCAGCAGCTTAGTTCGGGTCGGAGCGGGGTGGACCGGGGAGCTGTTTTTT. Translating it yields CASSLVRVGAGWTGELFF.

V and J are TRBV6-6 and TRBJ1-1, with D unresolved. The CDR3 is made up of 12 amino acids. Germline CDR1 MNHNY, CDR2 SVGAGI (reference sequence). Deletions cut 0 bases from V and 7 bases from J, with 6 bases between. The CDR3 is CASSYSSLEAFF. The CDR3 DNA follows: TGTGCCAGCAGTTACTCCAGCCTTGAAGCTTTCTTT.